This TCR beta chain was captured by sequencing in a study of OX40 agonist ivuxolimab in advanced cancers. A note on the overall study: Ivuxolimab, which targeted the costimulatory receptor OX40 (CD134), was an agonistic, fully human IgG2 monoclonal antibody. Intravenous ivuxolimab was administered to patients every 2 weeks at six dose levels: 0.01, 0.1, 0.3, 1.5, 3 and 10 mg/kg. Among the 50 to 55 dose-escalation patients, approximately 20 had hepatocellular carcinoma, 15 or so melanoma, 9 renal cell carcinoma and 9 head and neck cancer. In the dose-escalation cohort, 75% to 90% of patients were male, and the mean age was around 60 years with a range of roughly 23 to 79. Prior anti-PD-1, anti-PD-L1 or anti-CTLA-4 therapy was permitted, and checkpoint inhibitors had been received by about 36% of dose-escalation patients. Partial responses were achieved by three dose-escalation patients, of whom one had hepatocellular carcinoma and two had cutaneous melanoma. The point of sequencing TCRbeta in the periphery was to test whether ivuxolimab changed TCR sequence diversity and drove clonal T-cell expansion. The monotherapy dose-escalation portion (N ≈ 52 patients) of the phase I ivuxolimab trial is reported in the paper.

To sequence the TCRbeta CDR3 region, genomic DNA was isolated from the sorted cells. TCRbeta CDR3 regions were sequenced using the immunoSEQ Assay. Drawn from immuneACCESS, this table holds only the in-frame rearrangements with V and J called that TCRdb kept. Clones are partly lost; checked studies trace under half to an unresolved V gene and leave the rest unexplained. In all, the sample holds 50,000 to 65,000 clones, and about 86% of those were seen once. 6.5% to 7.5% of the sample comes from the top ten. For this clone: The clone's antigen remains unknown. No much larger clonotype is one base removed from it; base qualities were not supplied.

The trial excluded patients who had a history of autoimmune disease or who were on systemic immunosuppression. Peripheral blood for TCR sequencing was collected from all dose cohorts at baseline, on cycle 4 day 1, and on cycle 7 day 1. The samples were drawn from a first-in-human, open-label, multicenter phase I dose-escalation trial of ivuxolimab. Adults with locally advanced or metastatic melanoma, renal cell, hepatocellular, or head and neck squamous cell carcinoma were enrolled in the trial. Before TCR sequencing, CD4+ T cells and CD8+ T cells from peripheral blood were sorted into separate populations. Points the paper makes about the study in general: The antigen specificity of the peripheral T cells that underwent clonal expansion was not determined. At doses of 0.1 to 3.0 mg/kg, clonal expansion of both CD4+ and CD8+ blood T cells was observed from baseline to week 6. Low levels of normalized T-cell clonal expansion were also seen in some patients who did not respond. In the 0.1-3.0 mg/kg groups, partial responders were among the patients with the lowest normalized peripheral clonal expansion, particularly in CD8+ T cells. On average, CD8+ T cells showed more expanded clones than CD4+ T cells after ivuxolimab.

There are 16 amino acids in the CDR3, from cysteine to phenylalanine inclusive. Of all the DNA, just the CDR3 is kept, 48 bases in frame from base 1. CDR1 and CDR2 were assigned from the germline V gene as SGHTA and FQGNSA. V loses 3 bases of germline sequence and J loses 9 bases, and the interval between the two ends is 18 bases. This clonotype originated in an adult with an advanced solid tumor such as melanoma, head and neck, liver or kidney cancer. In this chain, TRBV7-2 is recombined with TRBJ1-6; possibly the D gene is TRBD1, per 6 matching bases. The sample in question was CD4+ or CD8+ T cells sorted from blood, obtained in a trial of the OX40 agonist ivuxolimab. This receptor carries the CDR3 CASSLRQAKPISPLHF. Here is the DNA: TGTGCCAGCAGCTTGCGACAGGCAAAGCCTATTTCACCCCTCCACTTT.